The T cell receptor beta chain described here comes from a study of CD8+ T cells in alopecia areata. Study conclusions and caveats: Tofacitinib significantly brought down scalp clonality and expanded CD8+ clones among top 100. Numerous expanded lesional clones remained in scalp and blood during tofacitinib. Any link of baseline CD8+ expansion to response, resting on one nonresponder, remains uncertain.

Treatment given: oral pan-JAK inhibitor, 5-10 mg twice daily. Sorting of CD4+ and CD8+ T cells was performed on PBMCs. CDR3 length: 12 amino acids. The V end lost 3 bases, the J end lost 2 bases, and 7 bases lay between the germline ends. CDR1 SQVTM and CDR2 ANQGSEA come from the germline V gene. This clone was counted once. Its target is not known. It was cDNA, reverse transcribed from extracted RNA, that served as the sequencing template. Measured with immunoSEQ multiplex PCR; TCRdb has only the in-frame clones, and not every one. Seen here are approximately 150,000 clones, 58% observed once, and the top ten hold roughly 16%.

This rearrangement joins TRBV29-1 to TRBJ2-5; a weak D match, TRBD1 (5 bases). The sequencing used CD4+ T cells sorted from blood, collected at approximately week 60, from a patient treated with tofacitinib. The TCR was taken from a human donor with alopecia areata. CDR3 region: CSVERTQETQYF. CDR3 in DNA: TGCAGCGTTGAGAGGACACAAGAGACCCAGTACTTC.